Below, 25 T cell receptor beta chains from the same sample are listed, as sequenced in a study of PD-1 blockade in classical Hodgkin lymphoma. Sequenced by immunoSEQ multiplex PCR; TCRdb stores in-frame clones only, minus some. The sample contains about 100,000 clones, about 89% of which appear only once. Each patient experienced a relapse that followed autologous stem cell transplantation, and brentuximab vedotin exposure varied. Specimen: peripheral blood mononuclear cells (PBMCs), collected before the second cycle of nivolumab. The receptors were gathered from a human donor with classical Hodgkin lymphoma.

CDR3 in DNA: TGCAGCGTCGGTGGGACACCGAACACTGAAGCTTTCTTT. Translated, it gives CSVGGTPNTEAFF. This chain connects TRBV29-1 to TRBJ1-1; D possibly corresponds to TRBD1 (6 bases). V lost 6 bases to trimming and J lost 1 base, with 12 bases between them. The CDR3 contains 13 residues. Germline values: CDR1 SQVTM, CDR2 ANQGSEA.

The rearrangement links TRBV28 to TRBJ1-2, with 7 bases lining up with TRBD1. The CDR3 has 14 residues. Germline V gene sequence: CDR1 MDHEN, CDR2 SYDVKM. V was clipped by 4 bases and J by 5 bases; unmatched bases: 7. CDR3 amino acids: CASSSLQGRYGYTF. The CDR3 bases are TGTGCCAGCAGTTCCCTACAGGGGAGGTATGGCTACACCTTC.

CDR3 in DNA: TGTGCCAGCAGCCCGACTAGCGGGAGAGGCGAGCAGTTCTTC. Translated: CASSPTSGRGEQFF. J is TRBJ2-1 and V is TRBV7-9; the match to TRBD2 covers 12 bases. This CDR3 spans 14 amino acids. CDR1 is SEHNR and CDR2 is FQNEAQ in the germline V gene (reference sequence). V gave up 5 bases and J gave up 10 bases; unmatched junction bases: 6.

This sequence joins TRBV14 and TRBJ2-1, with D perhaps TRBD2 (5 bases). Per the germline V gene, CDR1 is SGHDN and CDR2 is FVKESK. This CDR3 is built from 16 residues. Trimming shortened V by 0 bases and J by 4 bases, and 13 bases separated the two germline ends. CDR3 nucleotide sequence: TGTGCCAGCAGCCAAGACGTCCTAGCCCCATACAATGAGCAGTTCTTC. This sequence encodes CASSQDVLAPYNEQFF.

The J gene is TRBJ2-7, the V gene TRBV28, with a possible D match to TRBD1 (5 bases). Germline assignment: CDR1 MDHEN and CDR2 SYDVKM. This CDR3 is built from 13 residues. The ends were cut back, 8 bases at V and 0 bases at J, with 11 bases in the middle. CDR3 DNA sequence: TGTGCCAGCCTCGACAGTCCCTCCTACGAGCAGTACTTC. Protein product: CASLDSPSYEQYF.

The chain is built from TRBV12-5 and TRBJ1-1; D is ambiguous. The CDR3 has 16 amino acids. V gave up 2 bases and J gave up 6 bases, with 19 bases separating them. Germline-derived CDR1 and CDR2 are LGHNT and FRNRAP. CDR3 loop: CASGLSASTTISEAFF. CDR3 bases: TGTGCTAGTGGTTTGTCGGCCAGCACAACAATCTCTGAAGCTTTCTTT.

The gene calls are TRBV7-2 and TRBJ2-1; 11 bases agree with TRBD2. The CDR3 extends over 16 amino acids. The V gene end was trimmed by 5 bases and the J gene end by 4 bases; junction bases not matched to a gene: 7. CDR1 and CDR2 from the germline V gene are SGHTA and FQGNSA. CDR3 sequence (DNA): TGTGCCAGCAGCATCGGGACTAGCGGCCTGTACAATGAGCAGTTCTTC. Amino acid sequence: CASSIGTSGLYNEQFF.

This clone was observed a single time. The J gene is TRBJ1-5, the V gene TRBV5-1; 9 bases line up with TRBD1. Looked up from germline, CDR1 is SGHRS and CDR2 is YFSETQ. The CDR3 is 15 amino acids. The V and J ends lost 0 bases and 7 bases, in that order; junction bases with no gene match: 5. This CDR3 reads CASSLVPGQGQPQHF. For the CDR3, the DNA is TGCGCCAGCAGCTTGGTTCCGGGACAGGGCCAGCCCCAGCATTTT.

The chain employs TRBV28 and TRBJ1-5, with a possible D match to TRBD1 (6 bases). With 4 bases removed from V and 2 bases from J, the gap between germline ends came to 9 bases. Germline lookup yields CDR1 MDHEN and CDR2 SYDVKM. The CDR3 spans 14 residues. DNA of the CDR3: TGTGCCAGCAGTTACCCAGGGGGCAATCAGCCCCAGCATTTT. This encodes CASSYPGGNQPQHF. Combining the CDR3 with reference TRBV28 and TRBJ1-5 gives the whole variable domain DVKVTQSSRYLVKRTGEKVFLECVQDMDHENMFWYRQDPGLGLRLIYFSYDVKMKEKGDIPEGYSVSREKKERFSLILESASTNQTSMYLCASSYPGGNQPQHFGDGTRLSIL.

This chain uses TRBV13 with TRBJ1-1, with 7 bases matching TRBD1. The V gene end was trimmed by 5 bases and the J gene end by 3 bases; junction bases not matched to a gene: 6. Germline V lookup: CDR1 PRHDT, CDR2 FYEKMQ (reference sequence). This CDR3 contains 14 residues. The CDR3 region is CASSPTGSDTEAFF. Here the CDR3 DNA reads TGTGCCAGCAGCCCGACAGGGTCGGACACTGAAGCTTTCTTT.

The V call is TRBV19, the J call TRBJ1-1; D is unresolved. In germline, CDR1 is LNHDA, CDR2 SQIVND (reference sequence). With 4 bases removed from V and 5 bases from J, the gap between germline ends came to 11 bases. The CDR3 covers 13 residues. CDR3 sequence reads: CASSSDGRTEAFF. The DNA of the CDR3 is TGTGCCAGTAGTAGCGATGGAAGAACTGAAGCTTTCTTT. The full variable domain, in which reference TRBV19 and TRBJ1-1 provide the parts outside the CDR3, is DGGITQSPKYLFRKEGQNVTLSCEQNLNHDAMYWYRQDPGQGLRLIYYSQIVNDFQKGDIAEGYSVSREKKESFPLTVTSAQKNPTAFYLCASSSDGRTEAFFGQGTRLTVV.

This clone was recorded only once. J is TRBJ1-1 and V is TRBV10-2; D ambiguous. V was clipped by 4 bases and J by 5 bases, with 8 bases between them. CDR1 is WSHSY and CDR2 is SAAADI in the germline V gene. The CDR3 is 12 amino acids. Here the CDR3 reads CASSAGQTEAFF. The CDR3 nucleotides are TGCGCCAGCAGTGCCGGGCAGACTGAAGCTTTCTTT.

The rearrangement uses TRBV5-4 and TRBJ2-5, with 9 bases matching TRBD1. The DNA end favors TRBJ2-7, so the J call may be wrong. CDR3 length: 17 amino acids. The germline CDR1 and CDR2 sequences are SGHNT and YYREEE (reference sequence). The chain's CDR3 is CASSSIVPGQGSYEQYF. The CDR3 DNA follows: TGTGCCAGCTCCTCGATCGTCCCGGGACAGGGATCCTACGAGCAGTACTTC.

The chain uses TRBV12-5 and TRBJ2-7; 7 bases are a match to TRBD2. There are 14 residues in the CDR3. Germline V gene lookup returns CDR1 LGHNT and CDR2 FRNRAP. The junction had 7 bases not matched to a gene; V was cut back by 2 bases and J by 6 bases. CDR3 DNA: TGTGCTAGTGGTTTGCCGGGACTACCTCGCGAGCAGTACTTC. This translates into CASGLPGLPREQYF.

This chain links TRBV10-2 with TRBJ2-1; D is ambiguous. V lost 10 bases and J lost 4, with 17 bases in between. This CDR3 has 14 amino acids. Germline CDR1 WSHSY, CDR2 SAAADI. The CDR3 bases are TGCGCCACATCCCCGACCACGTATTACAATGAGCAGTTCTTC. This codes for CATSPTTYYNEQFF.

The chain joins TRBV27 to TRBJ1-2, with D maybe TRBD1 (6 bases). Looked up from germline, CDR1 is MNHEY and CDR2 is SMNVEV (reference sequence). CDR3 length: 16 residues. Trimming took off 5 bases at V and 3 bases at J, with 19 bases between the two ends. This CDR3 is CASSLVGGRKDYGYTF. Written as DNA, the CDR3 is TGTGCCAGCAGTCTCGTGGGGGGCAGGAAGGACTATGGCTACACCTTC.

The chain employs TRBV30 and TRBJ2-5, with 7 bases matching TRBD1. V was clipped by 3 bases and J by 5 bases; unmatched bases: 9. CDR3 length: 14 amino acids. Per germline, CDR1 GTSNPN and CDR2 SVGIG (reference sequence). The CDR3 here is CAWSWGQQGETQYF. The DNA for the CDR3 is TGTGCCTGGAGCTGGGGACAGCAAGGCGAGACCCAGTACTTC.

This rearrangement joins TRBV6-4 to TRBJ2-1, with 7 nucleotides matching TRBD2. Per the germline V gene, CDR1 is MRHNA and CDR2 is SNTAGT. The CDR3 runs 13 residues. The V gene end was trimmed by 4 bases and the J gene end by 5 bases; junction bases not matched to a gene: 2. CDR3 residues: CASSAGLDNEQFF. CDR3 bases: TGTGCCAGCAGTGCCGGACTAGACAATGAGCAGTTCTTC.

A single count supports this clone. The rearrangement joins TRBV5-4 to TRBJ2-5, with D possibly being TRBD1 or TRBD2 (7 bases each). Germline V gives CDR1 SGHNT, CDR2 YYREEE (reference sequence). The CDR3 sequence is 14 residues long. The V end lost 3 bases, the J end lost 4 bases, and 13 bases lay between the germline ends. The CDR3 sequence: CASSSTGEGETQYF. CDR3 sequence (DNA): TGTGCCAGCAGCTCTACAGGGGAGGGAGAGACCCAGTACTTC.

The chain employs TRBV28 and TRBJ2-5; D may be TRBD1 or TRBD2 (6 bases each). Germline loops: CDR1 MDHEN, CDR2 SYDVKM. The germline V and J ends were trimmed by 3 bases and 0 bases, with 11 bases remaining between them. The CDR3 totals 15 residues. CDR3 sequence (DNA): TGTGCCAGCAGTTTCCAGGGGAGGTACCAAGAGACCCAGTACTTC. Protein: CASSFQGRYQETQYF.

This clone occurred once. The chain is built from TRBV5-1 and TRBJ1-2; D is ambiguous. From germline, CDR1 is SGHRS and CDR2 YFSETQ. The CDR3 has 14 residues. With 0 bases removed from V and 3 bases from J, the gap between germline ends came to 9 bases. This chain's CDR3 is CASSLGTKYYGYTF. The CDR3 DNA is TGCGCCAGCAGCTTGGGGACGAAGTACTATGGCTACACCTTC.

The CDR3 here is CASSSNNMPNTEAFF. The CDR3 DNA follows: TGTGCCAGCAGTTCTAACAATATGCCGAACACTGAAGCTTTCTTT. The rearrangement joins TRBV6-5 to TRBJ1-1; no definite D call. This CDR3 has 15 amino acids. Germline CDR1 reads MNHEY; CDR2 reads SVGAGI. With 4 bases removed from V and 1 base from J, the gap between germline ends came to 13 bases.

With respect to this clone: Other nucleotide sequences from this sample produce the same CDR3. The chain is built from TRBV7-9 and TRBJ1-1; D gene ambiguous. The germline CDR1 and CDR2 sequences are SEHNR and FQNEAQ (reference sequence). The V gene lost 1 base and the J gene lost 4 bases, with 4 bases spanning the gap. There are 12 residues in the CDR3. The CDR3 coding sequence is TGTGCCAGCAGCTTAGGCGTCACTGAAGCTTTCTTT. The encoded protein is CASSLGVTEAFF.

The genes are TRBV5-1 and TRBJ2-2, with D hard to call. V lost 3 bases, J lost 7 bases, and 7 bases lay in between. CDR3 length equals 12 residues. Germline-derived CDR1 and CDR2 are SGHRS and YFSETQ. CDR3 sequence (DNA): TGCGCCAGCAGCTCAGATCACGGGGAGCTGTTTTTT. Translation gives CASSSDHGELFF.

This sequence joins TRBV18 and TRBJ2-7; 9 nucleotides align to TRBD1. The CDR3 has 14 amino acids. CDR1 is KGHSH, CDR2 LQKENI, per germline. The V and J ends lost 2 bases and 6 bases, in that order; junction bases with no gene match: 5. The CDR3 nucleotides read TGTGCCAGCTCACCATTAGACAGGGGGAGCGAGCAGTACTTC. Translated: CASSPLDRGSEQYF.